Given below is one TCR beta chain in context. This CDR3 contains 15 residues. The V end lost 0 bases, the J end lost 4 bases, and 12 bases lay between the germline ends. Germline V gene data show CDR1 as SGHTA and CDR2 as FQGNSA. Assay: immunoSEQ multiplex PCR; the TCRdb copy retains only in-frame clones and omits some. The table includes some 340,000 clones, around 83% detected once. Treatment given: roughly 19 received Ad26.COV2.S at low or high dose, single or two shots; 5 received placebo; per-sample allocation not given. It was on day 63 after the first vaccine or placebo injection that samples were taken. At a Boston site, the person donating was an adult of 18-55 years. Ad26 vector vaccine expressed Wuhan-strain SARS-CoV-2 spike. This sample stems from a study of Ad26.COV2.S vaccination and SARS-CoV-2 variants. For the study at large: COV1001, an Ad26.COV2.S trial, supplied this vaccine-arm donor. Administration of Ad26.COV2.S was intramuscular, either once or twice 56 days apart.

Sequenced here: peripheral blood, sampled in a trial of Ad26.COV2.S vaccine versus placebo. The clonotype originates from a person between 18 and 60 years old who received the Ad26.COV2.S COVID-19 vaccine or a placebo. The chain carries TRBV7-2 and TRBJ1-1; TRBD1 might be the D (6 bases). The CDR3 nucleotides read TGTGCCAGCAGCTTAGCGTTTCAGGGGACCACTGAAGCTTTCTTT. It translates to CASSLAFQGTTEAFF. Together with reference TRBV7-2 and TRBJ1-1, the CDR3 gives the full variable domain: GAGVSQSPSNKVTEKGKDVELRCDPISGHTALYWYRQSLGQGLEFLIYFQGNSAPDKSGLPSDRFSAERTGGSVSTLTIQRTQQEDSAVYLCASSLAFQGTTEAFFGQGTRLTVV.